This TCR beta chain emerged from a study of cytomegalovirus exposure and HLA in healthy donors. This clone was recorded only once. Vbeta (60) and Jbeta (13) primers were used in the PCR. Sequencing used immunoSEQ multiplex PCR; TCRdb keeps in-frame clones, though not all of them. The table includes about 160,000 clones, roughly 84% detected once. Looked up from germline, CDR1 is MNHNS and CDR2 is SASEGT. CDR3 size: 14 residues. With V trimmed by 3 bases and J by 4 bases, 6 bases remained unmatched. The origin of this receptor is a boy aged 2 to 10 in good health and CMV-seronegative. The chain recombines TRBV6-1 with TRBJ2-7; 7 bases agree with TRBD1. Sequenced material: PBMCs. This CDR3 is CASSESGQDYEQYF. The CDR3 nucleotides read TGTGCCAGCAGTGAGTCAGGACAGGATTACGAGCAGTACTTC.